These 25 T cell receptor beta chains were all obtained from the same sample, sequenced in a study of T cells in localized non-small cell lung cancer. The assay was immunoSEQ multiplex PCR, and TCRdb's table has in-frame clones only and misses some. The data contain 35,000 to 40,000 clones, approximately 84% of them singletons. This material consisted of peripheral blood, taken before any cancer treatment. These receptors came from a man aged 40 to 70 with stage I lung adenocarcinoma.

The chain employs TRBV6-1 and TRBJ2-7; 10 nucleotides align to TRBD1. The V gene's germline CDR1 is MNHNS and CDR2 SASEGT. CDR3 length: 13 amino acids. V trimming: 6 bases; J trimming: 3 bases; junction bases outside the gene matches: 2. CDR3 bases: TGTGCCAGCAGAGGGACAGGGGACTACGAGCAGTACTTC. It is translated as CASRGTGDYEQYF.

The chain couples TRBV4-3 to TRBJ1-2, with D possibly matching TRBD1 (6 bases). From germline, CDR1 is LGHNA and CDR2 YSLEER. The ends were cut back, 0 bases at V and 8 bases at J, with 16 bases in the middle. The CDR3 consists of 15 residues. CDR3 bases: TGCGCCAGCAGCCAAGATAGGGGGAGCGCTGGGGGCTACACCTTC. Protein sequence: CASSQDRGSAGGYTF.

The chain uses TRBV9 and TRBJ2-7, with 9 nucleotides matching TRBD1. CDR3 length equals 14 residues. From germline, CDR1 is SGDLS and CDR2 YYNGEE. With V trimmed by 3 bases and J by 4 bases, 5 bases remained unmatched. DNA of the CDR3: TGTGCCAGCAGCGCGGACAGGGGTCAATACGAGCAGTACTTC. It codes for CASSADRGQYEQYF.

The chain recombines TRBV28 with TRBJ2-6; D remains ambiguous. Per the germline V gene, CDR1 is MDHEN and CDR2 is SYDVKM. The CDR3 loop spans 15 amino acids. Trimming removed 5 bases from V and 3 bases from J, with 11 bases in between. This chain's CDR3 is CASSGLEYGANVLTF. CDR3 DNA: TGTGCCAGCAGTGGCCTTGAGTATGGGGCCAACGTCCTGACTTTC.

The J gene is TRBJ1-3, the V gene TRBV7-3; TRBD1 might be the D (6 bases). Germline loops: CDR1 SGHTA, CDR2 FQGTGA. CDR3 length equals 15 residues. The V gene lost 5 bases and the J gene lost 2 bases, with 13 bases spanning the gap. CDR3 nucleotide sequence: TGTGCCAGCAGCACCCAGTCAGGGGCTGGAAACACCATATATTTT. Its translation is CASSTQSGAGNTIYF.

This clone has just one count. This chain connects TRBV5-1 to TRBJ2-7; 10 bases match TRBD2. The germline V gene has CDR1 SGHRS and CDR2 YFSETQ. The trim removed 4 bases at V and 4 bases at J, leaving 5 bases unmatched. CDR3 length: 14 residues. In nucleotides, the CDR3 is TGCGCCAGCAGCGACATAGCGGGAGGTTACGAGCAGTACTTC. Its protein product is CASSDIAGGYEQYF.

The rearrangement uses TRBV5-1 and TRBJ1-1, with 7 bases matching TRBD1. V shed 2 bases and J 2 bases; nucleotides not matched to a gene: 3. In germline, CDR1 is SGHRS, CDR2 YFSETQ. CDR3 length: 14 residues. For the CDR3, the DNA is TGCGCCAGCAGCTTTGGGACAGAAAACACTGAAGCTTTCTTT. Translated, it gives CASSFGTENTEAFF. The complete variable domain, with remaining parts taken from reference TRBV5-1 and TRBJ1-1, reads KAGVTQTPRYLIKTRGQQVTLSCSPISGHRSVSWYQQTPGQGLQFLFEYFSETQRNKGNFPGRFSGRQFSNSRSEMNVSTLELGDSALYLCASSFGTENTEAFFGQGTRLTVV.

V is TRBV2 and J is TRBJ1-1; D is unclear. V was shortened by 8 bases and J by 5 bases, with 18 bases between the two germline ends. CDR1 SNHLY and CDR2 FYNNEI come from the germline V gene. This CDR3 has 14 amino acids. CDR3 in DNA: TGTGCCAGCGGGAAGGACGGGAAGGGTACTGAAGCTTTCTTT. It encodes CASGKDGKGTEAFF.

The chain couples TRBV19 to TRBJ1-5; D gene unclear. The CDR3 totals 15 residues. Germline assignment: CDR1 LNHDA and CDR2 SQIVND (reference sequence). V lost 6 bases to trimming and J lost 0 bases, with 12 bases between them. For the CDR3, the DNA is TGTGCCAGTAGCACCCCGGGCCTTAGCAATCAGCCCCAGCATTTT. It codes for CASSTPGLSNQPQHF.

The rearrangement joins TRBV6-6 to TRBJ1-2, with D hard to call. V was cut by 7 bases and J by 4 bases, with 7 bases left in between. This CDR3 has 11 residues. Germline V gene sequence: CDR1 MNHNY, CDR2 SVGAGI (reference sequence). The CDR3 protein is CASKATYGYTF. The DNA of the CDR3 is TGTGCCAGCAAAGCTACCTATGGCTACACCTTC.

The gene calls are TRBV27 and TRBJ1-1; the match to TRBD1 covers 11 bases. Trimming at V came to 4 bases and at J to 7 bases, leaving 5 bases not matched to a gene. Per germline, CDR1 MNHEY and CDR2 SMNVEV (reference sequence). The CDR3 is made up of 14 amino acids. The CDR3 bases are TGTGCCAGCAGTTCCGGGACAGGGGGATTTGAAGCTTTCTTT. Protein: CASSSGTGGFEAFF.

The chain is built from TRBV5-1 and TRBJ1-1, with a weak D call TRBD1 (6 bases). The V gene lost 0 bases and the J gene lost 3 bases, with 12 bases spanning the gap. The V gene's germline CDR1 is SGHRS and CDR2 YFSETQ. This CDR3 comprises 15 residues. CDR3 in amino acids: CASSLGWGQDTEAFF. The CDR3 DNA reads TGCGCCAGCAGCTTGGGTTGGGGGCAGGACACTGAAGCTTTCTTT. Based on the CDR3 plus reference TRBV5-1 and TRBJ1-1, the full variable domain is KAGVTQTPRYLIKTRGQQVTLSCSPISGHRSVSWYQQTPGQGLQFLFEYFSETQRNKGNFPGRFSGRQFSNSRSEMNVSTLELGDSALYLCASSLGWGQDTEAFFGQGTRLTVV.

This chain connects TRBV18 to TRBJ1-4; 7 bases line up with TRBD1. CDR3 length: 16 residues. Germline V lookup: CDR1 KGHSH, CDR2 LQKENI. V was clipped by 2 bases and J by 2 bases; unmatched bases: 5. CDR3 coding DNA: TGTGCCAGCTCACCAATGCAGGGGGATACTAATGAAAAACTGTTTTTT. Protein sequence: CASSPMQGDTNEKLFF.

This chain uses TRBV29-1 with TRBJ2-2; 9 bases agree with TRBD2. This CDR3 has 14 residues. Germline CDR1 is SQVTM and CDR2 is ANQGSEA. J gave up 4 bases and V 7 bases, and 7 bases lay outside the gene matches. Here the CDR3 reads CSAAGGQGTGELFF. CDR3 DNA sequence: TGCAGCGCGGCGGGAGGGCAGGGCACCGGGGAGCTGTTTTTT.

This sequence joins TRBV28 and TRBJ1-4, with 9 bases that match TRBD1. The J segment lost 9 bases and the V segment lost 3 bases, leaving 11 bases of the junction unmatched. The CDR3 extends over 16 amino acids. Germline loops: CDR1 MDHEN, CDR2 SYDVKM. This chain's CDR3 is CASSLGQGGPGKKLFF. The CDR3 coding sequence is TGTGCCAGCAGTTTGGGACAGGGCGGCCCGGGTAAAAAACTGTTTTTT.

The chain combines TRBV14 with TRBJ2-5; 8 bases match TRBD2. The V segment lost 3 bases and the J segment 5 bases; nucleotides outside the gene matches: 8. Germline V CDR1 and CDR2: SGHDN, FVKESK. The CDR3 extends over 15 amino acids. CDR3 region: CASSQGLAGAETQYF. The CDR3 region has the DNA TGTGCCAGCAGCCAGGGCCTAGCGGGCGCGGAGACCCAGTACTTC.

The chain couples TRBV7-6 to TRBJ2-1, with D possibly being TRBD2 (5 bases). Germline CDR1 SGHVS, CDR2 FNYEAQ. V gave up 2 bases and J gave up 4 bases, with 27 bases separating them. There are 20 residues in the CDR3. The CDR3 here is CASSLYPPREKDTSYNEQFF. The CDR3 DNA is TGTGCCAGCAGCTTATACCCCCCGAGGGAGAAAGACACAAGTTACAATGAGCAGTTCTTC.

The chain employs TRBV28 and TRBJ2-5; D is possibly TRBD1 (5 bases). V was pared by 3 bases and J by 1 base, with 9 bases between. Germline V lookup: CDR1 MDHEN, CDR2 SYDVKM. CDR3 length: 14 amino acids. CDR3 in DNA: TGTGCCAGCAGTTTTCGACAGTTCCAAGAGACCCAGTACTTC. It codes for CASSFRQFQETQYF.

CDR3 bases: TGCGCCAGCAGCCAAGTCTACAGCGACACTGAAGCTTTCTTT. It codes for CASSQVYSDTEAFF. The chain combines TRBV4-3 with TRBJ1-1, with no clear D. The CDR3 length is 14 residues. V gave up 1 base and J gave up 3 bases, with 9 bases separating them. Germline assignment: CDR1 LGHNA and CDR2 YSLEER.

The rearrangement joins TRBV2 to TRBJ2-5, with D possibly matching TRBD2 (5 bases). Germline V gene lookup returns CDR1 SNHLY and CDR2 FYNNEI. The CDR3 sequence is 15 residues long. The germline V and J ends were trimmed by 8 bases and 0 bases, with 16 bases remaining between them. CDR3 in DNA: TGTGCCAGCTCTGAGGGTCCAGGCCACCAAGAGACCCAGTACTTC. Translation gives CASSEGPGHQETQYF.

This clone has just a few counts. This chain links TRBV7-2 with TRBJ2-1, with 9 bases fitting TRBD2. This CDR3 region has 13 residues. Germline V gene lookup returns CDR1 SGHTA and CDR2 FQGNSA. V shed 1 base, J shed 9 bases, and the junction held 1 base outside the gene matches. DNA for the CDR3: TGTGCCAGCAGCTTAGAGCGGGAGGCTGAGCAGTTCTTC. Translation gives CASSLEREAEQFF. Based on the CDR3 plus reference TRBV7-2 and TRBJ2-1, the full variable domain is GAGVSQSPSNKVTEKGKDVELRCDPISGHTALYWYRQSLGQGLEFLIYFQGNSAPDKSGLPSDRFSAERTGGSVSTLTIQRTQQEDSAVYLCASSLEREAEQFFGPGTRLTVL.

CDR3 in DNA: TGTGCCAGCAGCTTATATCAGGGCTACGAGCAGTACTTC. This encodes CASSLYQGYEQYF. This chain links TRBV11-3 with TRBJ2-7, with a tentative D call TRBD1 (5 bases). Between the trimmed V and J ends, which lost 2 bases and 3 bases, there was a span of 8 bases. The CDR3 spans 13 residues. Germline CDR1 SGHNT, CDR2 YENEEA. Full variable domain (outside the CDR3, taken from reference TRBV11-3 and TRBJ2-7): EAGVVQSPRYKIIEKKQPVAFWCNPISGHNTLYWYLQNLGQGPELLIRYENEEAVDDSQLPKDRFSAERLKGVDSTLKIQPAELGDSAVYLCASSLYQGYEQYFGPGTRLTVT.

This clone has only a few counts. The rearrangement joins TRBV14 to TRBJ2-2, with D possibly called TRBD1 or TRBD2 (5 bases each). This CDR3 is built from 17 residues. Trimming removed 5 bases at V and 0 bases at J, with 16 bases between. The germline gives CDR1 SGHDN, CDR2 FVKESK. The CDR3, as DNA: TGTGCCAGCAGCAGGTCGGGGCAGGGCCCGAACACCGGGGAGCTGTTTTTT. Its translation is CASSRSGQGPNTGELFF.

CDR3 nucleotide sequence: TGTGCCAGCAGCCAAGGGGGGCTAGCGGGCTACGAGCAGTACTTC. Amino acids: CASSQGGLAGYEQYF. The rearrangement uses TRBV4-2 and TRBJ2-7; 8 nucleotides agree with TRBD2. The CDR3 runs 15 residues. Per the germline V gene, CDR1 is LGHNA and CDR2 is YNFKEQ. V lost 1 base to trimming and J lost 3 bases; unmatched junction nucleotides: 5.

J is TRBJ1-2 and V is TRBV11-2, with TRBD1 matching 7 bases. V trimming: 5 bases; J trimming: 1 base; junction bases outside the gene matches: 7. Germline V gene sequence: CDR1 SGHAT, CDR2 FQNNGV. There are 15 residues in the CDR3. In DNA form, the CDR3 reads TGTGCCAGCAGCCCGAACAGGGGAGGTAACTATGGCTACACCTTC. This translates into CASSPNRGGNYGYTF.